The sequence of this T cell receptor (beta chain) was determined in a study of cytomegalovirus exposure and HLA in healthy donors. The study, taken as a whole, reports: HLA allele associations emerged for about 16,000 TCR beta sequences in a later analysis, at 0.05 false discovery rate. According to an earlier analysis, most TCR beta V segments yielded productive rearrangements about 87% or about 30% of the time. The study had only CMV serostatus as immune exposure information. Later analysis revealed greater clonal expansion in HLA-associated TCR beta chains than in equally common others.

In regard to this clone: Its antigen is still unknown.

V gave up 2 bases and J gave up 2 bases, with 13 bases separating them. The CDR3 has 15 residues. CDR1 is MGHDK and CDR2 is SYGVNS in the germline V gene. Researchers ran the PCR with 60 Vbeta and 13 Jbeta primers. Measured with immunoSEQ multiplex PCR; TCRdb has only the in-frame clones, and not every one. The table records about 190,000 clones, roughly 80% of them present only once. The chain employs TRBV25-1 and TRBJ2-7; a weak D match, TRBD1 (6 bases). Sequenced material: PBMCs. The sequence derives from a woman younger than 35 in good health and CMV-seronegative. The CDR3 nucleotides read TGTGCCAGCAGTGAAGTGGACAGCCGAGCCTACGAGCAGTACTTC. Protein: CASSEVDSRAYEQYF.